The 10 T cell receptor beta chains presented below share a single source sample, sequenced in a study of blood T cell repertoires in COVID-19. Measured with immunoSEQ multiplex PCR; TCRdb has only the in-frame clones, and not every one. The sample consists of some 290,000 clones, roughly 85% of them appearing once. The sequenced sample consisted of peripheral blood. The receptors stem from a man aged 55 to 70 who had recovered from COVID-19.

V usage is TRBV28 and J usage is TRBJ1-5; no clear D. CDR1 and CDR2 (germline): MDHEN, SYDVKM. V shed 6 bases and J shed 3 bases, with 9 bases lying between them. The CDR3 is made up of 13 amino acids. The DNA of the CDR3 is TGTGCCAGCAGATCTCGGTCCAATCAGCCCCAGCATTTT. This translates into CASRSRSNQPQHF. Full variable domain (missing parts from reference TRBV28 and TRBJ1-5): DVKVTQSSRYLVKRTGEKVFLECVQDMDHENMFWYRQDPGLGLRLIYFSYDVKMKEKGDIPEGYSVSREKKERFSLILESASTNQTSMYLCASRSRSNQPQHFGDGTRLSIL.

This chain connects TRBV28 to TRBJ1-2; 8 bases line up with TRBD1. V trimming: 4 bases; J trimming: 3 bases; junction bases outside the gene matches: 7. The CDR3 has 15 residues. Germline CDR1 MDHEN, CDR2 SYDVKM. CDR3 sequence reads: CASSSPGTGDYGYTF. CDR3 coding DNA: TGTGCCAGCAGTTCCCCCGGGACAGGAGACTATGGCTACACCTTC.

The rearrangement links TRBV5-1 to TRBJ2-7, with D possibly matching TRBD2 (6 bases). This CDR3 is 15 amino acids long. Germline assignment: CDR1 SGHRS and CDR2 YFSETQ. Trimming shortened V by 3 bases and J by 0 bases, and 13 bases separated the two germline ends. This CDR3 is CASSWKSGDSYEQYF. CDR3 DNA: TGCGCCAGCAGCTGGAAGTCGGGGGACTCCTACGAGCAGTACTTC.

The chain combines TRBV2 with TRBJ2-6; tentatively, D is TRBD1 (6 bases). The CDR3 is 14 amino acids. The germline V gene has CDR1 SNHLY and CDR2 FYNNEI. V was clipped by 8 bases and J by 0 bases, with 8 bases between them. CDR3 sequence: CASEQGSGANVLTF. For the CDR3, the DNA is TGTGCCAGCGAACAGGGCTCTGGGGCCAACGTCCTGACTTTC.

This chain uses TRBV3-1 (or the pseudogene TRBV3-2) with TRBJ2-7, with D maybe TRBD2 (6 bases). This CDR3 region has 15 residues. Trimming took off 3 bases at V and 2 bases at J, with 14 bases between the two ends. Per the germline V gene, CDR1 is LGHDT and CDR2 is YNNKEL (reference sequence). In nucleotides, the CDR3 is TGTGCCAGCAGCCATGAGGCGGGACGGGCCTACGAGCAGTACTTC. This sequence encodes CASSHEAGRAYEQYF.

This clone was observed once. The rearrangement links TRBV29-1 to TRBJ2-3; D is ambiguous. The CDR3 has 12 amino acids. Germline V gives CDR1 SQVTM, CDR2 ANQGSEA. The ends were cut back, 4 bases at V and 2 bases at J, with 7 bases in the middle. DNA of the CDR3: TGCAGCGTTGTGGAGATCACAGATACGCAGTATTTT. Translated, it gives CSVVEITDTQYF.

The chain uses TRBV27 and TRBJ2-7; the D gene is possibly TRBD1 (5 bases). Germline assignment: CDR1 MNHEY and CDR2 SMNVEV (reference sequence). V dropped 1 base and J dropped 6 bases, with 13 bases sitting between them. The CDR3 runs 14 residues. CDR3 sequence reads: CASSLLAGSGEQYF. The CDR3 DNA reads TGTGCCAGCAGTTTATTGGCAGGGTCTGGCGAGCAGTACTTC.

V is TRBV3-1 (or the pseudogene TRBV3-2) and J is TRBJ1-4; 7 positions agree with TRBD1. The V and J ends lost 1 base and 8 bases, in that order; junction bases with no gene match: 4. Germline V gene lookup returns CDR1 LGHDT and CDR2 YNNKEL (reference sequence). The length of the CDR3 is 14 residues. The CDR3: CASSQGQGREKLFF. The CDR3 region has the DNA TGTGCCAGCAGCCAAGGACAGGGCAGGGAAAAACTGTTTTTT.

This chain connects TRBV5-6 to TRBJ2-7; D is perhaps TRBD1 (6 bases). Germline V gives CDR1 SGHDT, CDR2 YYEEEE. Trimming took off 3 bases at V and 2 bases at J, with 18 bases between the two ends. The CDR3 sequence is 16 residues long. CDR3 in amino acids: CASSSMQSGQAYEQYF. The DNA for the CDR3 is TGTGCCAGCAGCTCGATGCAATCGGGACAAGCCTACGAGCAGTACTTC.

The chain carries TRBV10-3 and TRBJ1-5; D gene unclear. The CDR3 extends over 15 amino acids. V shed 0 bases and J shed 4 bases, with 10 bases lying between them. The germline V gene has CDR1 ENHRY and CDR2 SYGVKD. Here the CDR3 DNA reads TGTGCCATCAGTGAGTCGAATGGCGGTAATCAGCCCCAGCATTTT. Translation: CAISESNGGNQPQHF.